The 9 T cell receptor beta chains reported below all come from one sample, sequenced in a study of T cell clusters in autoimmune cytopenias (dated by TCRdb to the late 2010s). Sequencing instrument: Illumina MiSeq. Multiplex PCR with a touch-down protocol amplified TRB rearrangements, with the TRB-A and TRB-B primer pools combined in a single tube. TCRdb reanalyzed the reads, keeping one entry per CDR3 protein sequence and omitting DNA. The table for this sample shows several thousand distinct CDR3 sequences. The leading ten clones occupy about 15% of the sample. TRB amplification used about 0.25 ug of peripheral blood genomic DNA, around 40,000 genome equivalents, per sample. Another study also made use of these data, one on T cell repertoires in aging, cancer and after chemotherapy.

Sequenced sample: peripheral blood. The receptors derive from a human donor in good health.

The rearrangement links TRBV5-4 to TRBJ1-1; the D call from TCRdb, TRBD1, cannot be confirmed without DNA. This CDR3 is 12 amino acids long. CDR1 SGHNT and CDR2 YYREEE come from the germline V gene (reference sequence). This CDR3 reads CASSERQGSAFF. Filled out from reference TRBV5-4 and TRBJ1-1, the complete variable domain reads ETGVTQSPTHLIKTRGQQVTLRCSSQSGHNTVSWYQQALGQGPQFIFQYYREEENGRGNFPPRFSGLQFPNYSSELNVNALELDDSALYLCASSERQGSAFFGQGTRLTVV.

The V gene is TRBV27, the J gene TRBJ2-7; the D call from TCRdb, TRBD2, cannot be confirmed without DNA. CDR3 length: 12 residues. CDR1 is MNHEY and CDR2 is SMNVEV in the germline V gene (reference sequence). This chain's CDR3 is CASRDGGYEQYF.

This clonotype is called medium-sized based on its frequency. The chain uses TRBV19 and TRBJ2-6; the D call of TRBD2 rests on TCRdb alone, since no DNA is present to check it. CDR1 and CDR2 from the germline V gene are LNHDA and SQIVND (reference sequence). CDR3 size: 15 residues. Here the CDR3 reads CASSVAISGANVLTF.

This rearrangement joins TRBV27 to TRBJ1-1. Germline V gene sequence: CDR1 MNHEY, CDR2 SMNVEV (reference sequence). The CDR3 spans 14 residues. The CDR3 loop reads CASRVLRGGTEAFF.

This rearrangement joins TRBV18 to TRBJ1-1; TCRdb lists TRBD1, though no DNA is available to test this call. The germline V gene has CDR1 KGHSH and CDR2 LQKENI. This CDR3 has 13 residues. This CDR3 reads CASNGQVNTEAFF.

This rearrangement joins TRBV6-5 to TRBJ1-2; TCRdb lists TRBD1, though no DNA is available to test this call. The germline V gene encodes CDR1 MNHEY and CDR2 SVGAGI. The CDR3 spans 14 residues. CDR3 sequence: CASSQTGGRSGYTF.

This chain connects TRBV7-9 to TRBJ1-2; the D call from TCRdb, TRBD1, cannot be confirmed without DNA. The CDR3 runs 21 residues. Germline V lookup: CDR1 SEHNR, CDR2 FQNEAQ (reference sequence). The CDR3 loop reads CASSPGIKKGQGERGNYGYTF.

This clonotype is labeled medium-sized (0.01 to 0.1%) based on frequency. CDR3 sequence reads: CASSIGGRRNEQFF. The chain combines TRBV19 with TRBJ2-1; the D gene TCRdb calls, TRBD2, cannot be checked with no DNA. CDR3 length: 14 amino acids. Germline V CDR1 and CDR2: LNHDA, SQIVND (reference sequence).

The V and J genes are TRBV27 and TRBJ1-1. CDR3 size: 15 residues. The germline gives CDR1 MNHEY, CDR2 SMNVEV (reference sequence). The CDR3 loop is CASRFTGTPGTEAFF.